The 19 T cell receptor delta chains below were found in one sample sequenced in a study of Vδ1+ human thymocytes. Sequences come from RNA converted to cDNA by reverse transcription. Pooled V-gene forward primers with one constant-region reverse primer generated the CDR3 amplicons by multiplex PCR. TCRdb repeated clone calling on the multiplex PCR reads with CATT. The sample carries some 55,000 delta-chain clones, 15% to 20% recorded once. General study results and limits: Highly polyclonal TRG and TRD repertoires with Gaussian CDR3 length distributions appeared in thymus.

These TCRs are of unknown antigen specificity. Sequencing was performed on Vdelta1+ gamma-delta thymocytes from the thymus. The subset is: FACS-sorted CD3+ TCRalphabeta- TCRVdelta1+ TCRVdelta2- thymocytes. The receptors here all came from a boy younger than two who had congenital heart surgery.

The chain links TRDV2 to TRDJ1, with 12 positions matching TRDD3. The germline gives CDR1 GEAIGNYY, CDR2 EKD. V shed 0 bases, J shed 1 base, and the junction held 11 bases outside the gene matches. This CDR3 is 19 amino acids long. CDR3 region: CACDTELGDTSSVTDKLIF. The CDR3 DNA sequence: TGTGCCTGTGACACCGAACTGGGGGATACTAGCTCGGTCACCGATAAACTCATCTTT.

This clone was counted a few times. The chain has TRDV1 and TRDJ1; D uncertain. Germline V gene data show CDR1 as TSWWSYY and CDR2 as QGS. This CDR3 region has 20 residues. The V and J ends lost 2 bases and 0 bases respectively, with 25 bases between them. CDR3 sequence: CALGENPATRAVQYTDKLIF. Here the CDR3 DNA reads TGTGCTCTTGGGGAAAACCCGGCTACGCGCGCTGTCCAGTACACCGATAAACTCATCTTT.

This clone was seen only a few times. The rearrangement joins TRDV1 to TRDJ1, with 11 positions matching TRDD3. With 9 bases clipped from V and 0 bases from J, the junction kept 18 bases outside the gene matches. CDR1 is TSWWSYY, CDR2 QGS, per germline. The CDR3 is made up of 19 amino acids. The DNA of the CDR3 is TGTGCTCTCTCCCCTTCCCCCCCTGGGGGATACCGGTACACCGATAAACTCATCTTT. Its protein is CALSPSPPGGYRYTDKLIF.

The table lists this clone with a few counts. The chain couples TRDV1 to TRDJ1; D unclear. Germline V gene data show CDR1 as TSWWSYY and CDR2 as QGS. V dropped 1 base and J dropped 0 bases, with 21 bases sitting between them. This CDR3 region has 19 residues. CDR3 loop: CALGEPSGATSVYTDKLIF. The CDR3 nucleotides are TGTGCTCTTGGGGAACCCTCCGGGGCCACCTCTGTGTACACCGATAAACTCATCTTT.

This sequence joins TRDV1 and TRDJ1; the match to TRDD3 covers 8 bases. Germline V gives CDR1 TSWWSYY, CDR2 QGS. The CDR3 contains 22 residues. V lost 4 bases to trimming and J lost 0 bases; unmatched junction nucleotides: 25. In DNA, the CDR3 is TGTGCTCTTGGGGGTCACACGAGCTTCCTCTTATACTGGGGGTTGTACACCGATAAACTCATCTTT. It codes for CALGGHTSFLLYWGLYTDKLIF.

This clone has a handful of counts. The germline gene is not matched at one end of the junction; a read error may be the cause. V is TRDV1 and J is TRDJ1; 13 bases are a match to TRDD3. The CDR3 length is 18 residues. The germline CDR1 and CDR2 sequences are TSWWSYY and QGS. The CDR3 DNA reads as TGTGCTCTTGGGGAAATCACCTTCTTGACTGGGGGATACGACATACTCATCTTC. This sequence encodes CALGEITFLTGGYDILIF.

In this sample, this clone turned up a few times. The V gene is TRDV1, the J gene TRDJ1; D might be TRDD2 (5 bases). CDR1 TSWWSYY and CDR2 QGS come from the germline V gene. The CDR3 loop spans 14 amino acids. Trimming removed 2 bases from V and 3 bases from J, with 10 bases in between. The CDR3 nucleotides are TGTGCTCTTGGGGAAGAGGTCCTAGCCGATAAACTCATCTTT. Encoded protein: CALGEEVLADKLIF.

The chain uses TRDV1 and TRDJ1, with TRDD3 matching 9 bases. Germline V gene data show CDR1 as TSWWSYY and CDR2 as QGS. V lost 0 bases and J lost 0; bases outside the gene matches: 20. The CDR3 is 22 residues long. The CDR3 nucleotides are TGTGCTCTTGGGGAACTACTCTGGGTGAACTGGGGGACATTAAATTACACCGATAAACTCATCTTT. This encodes CALGELLWVNWGTLNYTDKLIF.

This clone was seen more than once but under ten times. The chain links TRDV1 to TRDJ1, with TRDD3 matching over 9 bases. Per germline, CDR1 TSWWSYY and CDR2 QGS. CDR3 length: 17 amino acids. The J segment lost 2 bases and the V segment lost 3 bases, leaving 10 bases of the junction unmatched. In DNA form, the CDR3 reads TGTGCTCTTGGGGACATTTCCTACTGGGGGAGTACCGATAAACTCATCTTT. Translated, it gives CALGDISYWGSTDKLIF.

The chain carries TRDV1 and TRDJ1; D unclear. The CDR3 runs to 19 residues. The germline V gene has CDR1 TSWWSYY and CDR2 QGS. V shed 0 bases and J shed 0 bases, with 20 bases lying between them. CDR3 in amino acids: CALGELDFPGAPYTDKLIF. CDR3 in DNA: TGTGCTCTTGGGGAACTAGATTTCCCCGGGGCCCCTTACACCGATAAACTCATCTTT.

The V call is TRDV1, the J call TRDJ1; 11 nucleotides agree with TRDD3. The CDR3 loop spans 19 amino acids. Losses at the gene ends were 5 bases for V and 4 bases for J; bases not matched to a gene: 18. Germline CDR1 reads TSWWSYY; CDR2 reads QGS. The CDR3 sequence is CALGNVFPYAGGYYDKLIF. The CDR3 DNA is TGTGCTCTTGGGAACGTTTTCCCCTACGCTGGGGGATACTACGATAAACTCATCTTT.

The J gene is TRDJ1, the V gene TRDV1, with TRDD3 as a possible D gene (9 bases). Germline CDR1 and CDR2: TSWWSYY and QGS. The CDR3 covers 23 residues. Trimming shortened V by 2 bases and J by 0 bases, and 34 bases separated the two germline ends. This CDR3 reads CALGEGAFLSWGISREHTDKLIF. The DNA of the CDR3 is TGTGCTCTTGGGGAAGGGGCCTTCCTAAGTTGGGGGATATCCAGGGAGCACACCGATAAACTCATCTTT.

This clone was detected only a few times. The chain links TRDV1 to TRDJ1; D assignment may be TRDD2 or TRDD3 (7 bases each). V was shortened by 0 bases and J by 7 bases, with 27 bases between the two germline ends. The V gene's germline CDR1 is TSWWSYY and CDR2 QGS. This CDR3 has 19 residues. The CDR3 region is CALGELFGLPWGKRGKLIF. The CDR3 DNA reads as TGTGCTCTTGGGGAACTATTCGGCCTTCCTTGGGGGAAACGAGGTAAACTCATCTTT.

The chain joins TRDV1 to TRDJ1; 9 bases align to TRDD3. Germline V CDR1 and CDR2: TSWWSYY, QGS. The CDR3 loop spans 19 amino acids. Trimming removed 2 bases from V and 0 bases from J; junction bases left unmatched: 13. The CDR3 loop is CALGEVYLYWGKYTDKLIF. CDR3 coding DNA: TGTGCTCTTGGGGAAGTTTACCTCTACTGGGGGAAGTACACCGATAAACTCATCTTT.

The table lists this clone with a few counts. Different DNA sequences within this sample yield the same CDR3. The genes are TRDV2 and TRDJ1, with 8 bases matching TRDD3. Germline CDR1 and CDR2: GEAIGNYY and EKD. The J segment lost 6 bases and the V segment lost 7 bases, leaving 15 bases of the junction unmatched. This CDR3 contains 15 residues. As DNA, the CDR3 is TGTGCCTGCATACTGGGGGTTAAGGGCCTAAATAAACTCATCTTT. It yields the protein CACILGVKGLNKLIF.

This clone was counted at least ten times. The chain links TRDV2 to TRDJ1; D possibly corresponds to TRDD1 (5 bases). The CDR3 is made up of 15 amino acids. From germline, CDR1 is GEAIGNYY and CDR2 EKD. Deletions cut 3 bases from V and 2 bases from J, with 15 bases between. This CDR3 reads CACDPSEIRTDKLIF. CDR3 in DNA: TGTGCCTGTGACCCGTCGGAAATTCGGACCGATAAACTCATCTTT.

This clone was recorded a few times. This chain joins TRDV1 and TRDJ1, with D perhaps TRDD3 (5 bases). CDR3 length equals 16 residues. The V end lost 0 bases, the J end lost 3 bases, and 14 bases lay between the germline ends. Germline loops: CDR1 TSWWSYY, CDR2 QGS. The CDR3 bases are TGTGCTCTTGGGGAACTTAATACGAAGGCCCCCGATAAACTCATCTTT. Protein product: CALGELNTKAPDKLIF.

The chain carries TRDV1 and TRDJ1; D not certain. The CDR3 contains 21 residues. Trimming removed 0 bases from V and 1 base from J, with 27 bases in between. Per germline, CDR1 TSWWSYY and CDR2 QGS. DNA for the CDR3: TGTGCTCTTGGGGAACTGAGTGCCCTCGGATGGGAGATAACGGGCACCGATAAACTCATCTTT. Protein sequence: CALGELSALGWEITGTDKLIF.

This clone has just a few counts. The chain recombines TRDV1 with TRDJ1; D remains ambiguous. The V gene's germline CDR1 is TSWWSYY and CDR2 QGS. This CDR3 spans 17 amino acids. The V end lost 5 bases, the J end lost 0 bases, and 19 bases lay between the germline ends. The CDR3 region has the DNA TGTGCTCTTGGGAACCCTCAACAACGGCGGTACACCGATAAACTCATCTTT. Translating it yields CALGNPQQRRYTDKLIF.